The clone carrying this T cell receptor (beta chain) has ten or more counts. The antigen remains undetermined. The J segment lost 0 bases and the V segment lost 5 bases, leaving 13 bases of the junction unmatched. CDR3 size: 19 residues. Germline CDR1 is MNHNY and CDR2 is SVGAGI (reference sequence). TCRdb redid the calling of the reads with MiXCR, one entry per CDR3 protein. This sample has some 180,000 distinct CDR3 sequences, with nearly 9.5% found just once. These data originate in a study of T cell repertoires in cytomegalovirus infection. Study details: From public TCR beta signatures came an indication of both CMV infection and matching HLA type. General study results and limits: People with CMV and the relevant HLA were identified by cumulative public TCR beta family frequency. The ex vivo response was dominated by HLA-C-restricted CMV-specific TCR beta clonotypes.

The sequencing input was PBMCs. This chain uses TRBV6-6 with TRBJ2-1, with 10 bases aligning to TRBD2. The clonotype comes from a human donor in good health (CMV status not recorded). Some clones in this sample may be carry-over from other donors' samples. The CDR3 DNA follows: TGTGCCAGCAGTCCGATTCCTGGACTAGCGGCAAGCTCCTACAATGAGCAGTTCTTC. This sequence encodes CASSPIPGLAASSYNEQFF.